This entry describes one T cell receptor (beta chain). No antigen is known for it. This record comes from a study of OX40 agonist ivuxolimab in advanced cancers. About the study: Patients received the agonistic anti-OX40 (CD134) antibody ivuxolimab. Aged about 20 to 80 with a mean of approximately 57 years, they were under 85% male.

Study-wide results and limits: Still undetermined is the antigen specificity of the expanded peripheral T cells.

TCRdb's copy holds only in-frame clones and misses some; the assay was immunoSEQ multiplex PCR. The table has more than 70,000 clones, roughly 90% seen once; the top ten hold less than 12%. V lost 5 bases and J 3 bases, leaving 8 bases between the germline ends. CDR1 and CDR2 (germline): SGHNT, YENEEA. The CDR3 consists of 13 residues. Source: CD4+ or CD8+ T cells sorted from blood, taken in a trial of the OX40 agonist ivuxolimab. The genes are TRBV11-3 and TRBJ2-1; TRBD1 or TRBD2 may be the D gene (5 bases each). The receptor comes from an adult with an advanced solid tumor such as melanoma, head and neck, liver or kidney cancer. The CDR3 DNA is TGTGCCAGCAGCCTTGGGGGCTACAATGAGCAGTTCTTC. Protein: CASSLGGYNEQFF.